This T cell receptor (beta chain) was found in a study of post-analysis software for immune sequencing data. On the study more broadly: Clinical courses comprised relapsing-remitting, secondary progressive and progressive-relapsing multiple sclerosis. Whole-study results and caveats: The normalized Chao1 diversity of multiple sclerosis patients was significantly lower than that of controls. The study found TRBV5-6, TRBV5-1 and TRBV20-1 among roughly 5 TRBV segments more frequent in patients than controls. Same-batch preparations were strongly co-clustered by F measure.

This clonotype was seen only a few times. Its antigen is still unknown. This CDR3 spans 15 amino acids. Germline-derived CDR1 and CDR2 are MNHNS and SASEGT. Trimming removed 6 bases at V and 0 bases at J, with 9 bases between. Each TCR beta cDNA library carried unique molecular identifiers. T cells numbering about 0.85 to 10 million gave rise to some 500,000 cDNA molecules. TCRdb used MiXCR to reprocess the PCR reads, holding one entry per CDR3 protein. Of approximately 350,000 distinct CDR3 sequences in the sample, roughly 36% were seen once. The sample was blood. This chain links TRBV6-1 with TRBJ2-6; D possibly corresponds to TRBD2 (5 bases). This TCR was recovered from a girl aged 10 to 17 with multiple sclerosis. The CDR3, as DNA: TGTGCCAGCAGCAAAGCGGCCTCTGGGGCCAACGTCCTGACTTTC. This sequence encodes CASSKAASGANVLTF.